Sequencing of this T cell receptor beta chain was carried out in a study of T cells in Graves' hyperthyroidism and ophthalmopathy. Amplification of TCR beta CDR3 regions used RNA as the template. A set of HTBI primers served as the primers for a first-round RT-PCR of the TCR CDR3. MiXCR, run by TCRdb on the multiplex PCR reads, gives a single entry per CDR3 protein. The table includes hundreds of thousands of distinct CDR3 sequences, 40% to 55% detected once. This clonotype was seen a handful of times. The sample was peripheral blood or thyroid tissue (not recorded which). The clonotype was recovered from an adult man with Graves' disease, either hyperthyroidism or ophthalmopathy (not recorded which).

The CDR3 sequence is CASSPQGANTEAFF. In nucleotides, the CDR3 is TGTGCCAGTAGTCCTCAGGGGGCGAACACTGAAGCTTTCTTT. The rearrangement joins TRBV19 to TRBJ1-1; 8 nucleotides align to TRBD1. Unmatched junction bases numbered 3, after V lost 5 bases and J lost 1 base. The germline CDR1 and CDR2 sequences are LNHDA and SQIVND (reference sequence). This CDR3 has 14 residues.